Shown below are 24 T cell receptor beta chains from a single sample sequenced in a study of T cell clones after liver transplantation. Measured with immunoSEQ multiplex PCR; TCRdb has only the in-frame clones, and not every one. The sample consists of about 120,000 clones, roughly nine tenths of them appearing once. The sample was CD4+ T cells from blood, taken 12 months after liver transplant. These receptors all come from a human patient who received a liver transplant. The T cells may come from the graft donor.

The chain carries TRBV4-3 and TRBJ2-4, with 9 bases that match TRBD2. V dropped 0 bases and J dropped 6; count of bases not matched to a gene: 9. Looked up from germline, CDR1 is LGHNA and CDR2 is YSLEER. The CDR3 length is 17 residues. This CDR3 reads CASSQDLWATSGNIQYF. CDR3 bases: TGCGCCAGCAGCCAAGATCTTTGGGCGACTAGCGGAAACATTCAGTACTTC.

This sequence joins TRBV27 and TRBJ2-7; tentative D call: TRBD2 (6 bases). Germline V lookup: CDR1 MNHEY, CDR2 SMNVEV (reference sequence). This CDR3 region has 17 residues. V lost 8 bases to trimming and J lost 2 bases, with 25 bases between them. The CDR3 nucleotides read TGTGCCAGCCAAGAGCTCCGGGGCGCGGCTAGCGCCTACGAGCAGTACTTC. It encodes CASQELRGAASAYEQYF.

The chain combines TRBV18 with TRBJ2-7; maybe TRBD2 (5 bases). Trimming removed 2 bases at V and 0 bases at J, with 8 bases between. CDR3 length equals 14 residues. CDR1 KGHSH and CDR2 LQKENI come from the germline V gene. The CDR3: CASSPMRDSYEQYF. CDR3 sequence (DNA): TGTGCCAGCTCACCAATGAGGGACTCCTACGAGCAGTACTTC.

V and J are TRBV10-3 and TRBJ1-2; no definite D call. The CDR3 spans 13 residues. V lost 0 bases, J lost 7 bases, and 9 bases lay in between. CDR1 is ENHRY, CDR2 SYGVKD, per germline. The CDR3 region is CAISESVGSGYTF. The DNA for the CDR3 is TGTGCCATCAGTGAGTCAGTGGGGAGTGGCTACACCTTC.

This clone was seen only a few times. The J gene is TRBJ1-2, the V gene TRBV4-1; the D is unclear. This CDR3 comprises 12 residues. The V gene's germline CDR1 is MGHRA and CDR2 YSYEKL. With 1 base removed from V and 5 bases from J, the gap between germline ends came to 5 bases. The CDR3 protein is CASSQVGYGYTF. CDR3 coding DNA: TGCGCCAGCAGCCAAGTAGGGTATGGCTACACCTTC.

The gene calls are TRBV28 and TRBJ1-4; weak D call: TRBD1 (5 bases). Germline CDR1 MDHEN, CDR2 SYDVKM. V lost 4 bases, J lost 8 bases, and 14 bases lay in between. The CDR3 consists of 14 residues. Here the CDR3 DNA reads TGTGCCAGCAGTTCCCAGGGTTTTTGGGAAAAACTGTTTTTT. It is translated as CASSSQGFWEKLFF.

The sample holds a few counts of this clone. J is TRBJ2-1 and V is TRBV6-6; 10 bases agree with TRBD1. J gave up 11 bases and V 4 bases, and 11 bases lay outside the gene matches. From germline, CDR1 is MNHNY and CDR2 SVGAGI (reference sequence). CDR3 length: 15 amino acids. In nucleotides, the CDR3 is TGTGCCAGCAGTTTCGCGACCGGGACAGGGGACAAGCAGTTCTTC. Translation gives CASSFATGTGDKQFF.

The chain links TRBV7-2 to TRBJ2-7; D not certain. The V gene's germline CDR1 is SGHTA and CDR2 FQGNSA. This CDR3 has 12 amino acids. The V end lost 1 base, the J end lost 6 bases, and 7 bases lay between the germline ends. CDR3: CASSLDSAEQYF. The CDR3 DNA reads TGTGCCAGCAGCTTAGACTCAGCCGAGCAGTACTTC.

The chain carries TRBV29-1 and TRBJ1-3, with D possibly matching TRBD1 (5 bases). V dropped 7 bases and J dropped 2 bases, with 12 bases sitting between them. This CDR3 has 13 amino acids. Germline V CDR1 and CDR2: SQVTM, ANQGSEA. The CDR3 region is CSATGTPGNTIYF. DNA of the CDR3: TGCAGCGCTACCGGGACGCCTGGAAACACCATATATTTT.

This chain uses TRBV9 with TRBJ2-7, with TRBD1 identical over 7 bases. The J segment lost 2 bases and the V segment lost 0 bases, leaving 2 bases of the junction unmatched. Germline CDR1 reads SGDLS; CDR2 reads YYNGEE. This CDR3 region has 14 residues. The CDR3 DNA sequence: TGTGCCAGCAGCGTAGCGACAGGGCCCTACGAGCAGTACTTC. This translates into CASSVATGPYEQYF.

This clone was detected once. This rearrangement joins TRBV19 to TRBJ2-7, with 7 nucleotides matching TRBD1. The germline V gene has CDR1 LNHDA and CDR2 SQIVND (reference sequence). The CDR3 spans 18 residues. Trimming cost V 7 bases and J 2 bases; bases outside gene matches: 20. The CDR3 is CASTADRNLVDTTYEQYF. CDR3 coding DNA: TGTGCCAGTACCGCGGACAGGAACCTCGTTGACACCACCTACGAGCAGTACTTC.

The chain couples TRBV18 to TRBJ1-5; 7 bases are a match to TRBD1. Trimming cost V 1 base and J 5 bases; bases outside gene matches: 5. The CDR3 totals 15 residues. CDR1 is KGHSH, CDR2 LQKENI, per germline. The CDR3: CASSPRTGRDQPQHF. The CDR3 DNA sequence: TGTGCCAGCTCACCACGGACAGGACGAGATCAGCCCCAGCATTTT.

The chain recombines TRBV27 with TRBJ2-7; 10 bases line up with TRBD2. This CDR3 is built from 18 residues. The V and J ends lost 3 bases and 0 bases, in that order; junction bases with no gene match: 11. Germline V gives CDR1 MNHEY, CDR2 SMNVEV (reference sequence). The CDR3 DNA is TGTGCCAGCAGTTTCGGTTCTAGCGGGAGTCGTATCTCCTACGAGCAGTACTTC. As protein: CASSFGSSGSRISYEQYF.

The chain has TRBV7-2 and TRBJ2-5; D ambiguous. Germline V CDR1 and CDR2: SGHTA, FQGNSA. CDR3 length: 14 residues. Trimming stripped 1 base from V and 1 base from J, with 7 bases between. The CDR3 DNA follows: TGTGCCAGCAGCTTAGTCAAGGGCCAAGAGACCCAGTACTTC. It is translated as CASSLVKGQETQYF.

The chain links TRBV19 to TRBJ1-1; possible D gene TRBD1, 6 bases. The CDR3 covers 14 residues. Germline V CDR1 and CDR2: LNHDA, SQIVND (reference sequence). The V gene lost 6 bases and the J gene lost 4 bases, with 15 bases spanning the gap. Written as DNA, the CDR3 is TGTGCCAGTAGGGATACAGGGTTGGGCACTGAAGCTTTCTTT. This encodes CASRDTGLGTEAFF.

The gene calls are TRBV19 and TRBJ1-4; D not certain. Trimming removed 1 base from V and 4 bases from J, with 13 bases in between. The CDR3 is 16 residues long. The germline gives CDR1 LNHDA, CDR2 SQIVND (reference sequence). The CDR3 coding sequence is TGTGCCAGTAGTATAGTAGTCGGACGGAGTAATGAAAAACTGTTTTTT. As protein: CASSIVVGRSNEKLFF.

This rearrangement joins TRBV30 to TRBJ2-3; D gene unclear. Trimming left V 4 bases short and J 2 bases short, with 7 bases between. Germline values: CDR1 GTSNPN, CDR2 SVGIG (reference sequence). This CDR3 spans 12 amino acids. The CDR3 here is CAWTPNTDTQYF. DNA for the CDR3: TGTGCCTGGACCCCCAACACAGATACGCAGTATTTT.

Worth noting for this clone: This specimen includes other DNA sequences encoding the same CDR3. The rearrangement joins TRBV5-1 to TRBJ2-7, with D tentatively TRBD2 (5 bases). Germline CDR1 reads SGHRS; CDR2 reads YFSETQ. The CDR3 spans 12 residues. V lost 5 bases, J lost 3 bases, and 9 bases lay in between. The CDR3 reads CASSSTSYEQYF. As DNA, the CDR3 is TGCGCCAGCAGTTCAACTAGCTACGAGCAGTACTTC.

CDR3 bases: TGCGCCAGCAGCTTGGCCTTGGGCAGCACCTACGAGCAGTACTTC. It specifies CASSLALGSTYEQYF. This chain uses TRBV5-1 with TRBJ2-7; D gene ambiguous. V lost 0 bases and J lost 2, with 12 bases in between. The CDR3 runs 15 residues. In germline, CDR1 is SGHRS, CDR2 YFSETQ.

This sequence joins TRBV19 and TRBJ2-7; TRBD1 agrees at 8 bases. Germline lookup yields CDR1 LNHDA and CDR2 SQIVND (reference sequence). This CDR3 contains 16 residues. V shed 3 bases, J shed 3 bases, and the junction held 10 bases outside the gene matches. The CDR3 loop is CASSMGDRSGLYEQYF. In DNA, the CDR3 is TGTGCCAGTAGTATGGGGGACAGGAGTGGACTCTACGAGCAGTACTTC.

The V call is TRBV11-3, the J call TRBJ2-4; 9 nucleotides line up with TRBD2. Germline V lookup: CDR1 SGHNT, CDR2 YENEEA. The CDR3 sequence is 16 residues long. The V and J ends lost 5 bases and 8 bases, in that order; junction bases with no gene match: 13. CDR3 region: CASSDPWREGFHIQYF. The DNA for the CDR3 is TGTGCCAGCAGCGACCCTTGGCGGGAGGGTTTTCACATTCAGTACTTC.

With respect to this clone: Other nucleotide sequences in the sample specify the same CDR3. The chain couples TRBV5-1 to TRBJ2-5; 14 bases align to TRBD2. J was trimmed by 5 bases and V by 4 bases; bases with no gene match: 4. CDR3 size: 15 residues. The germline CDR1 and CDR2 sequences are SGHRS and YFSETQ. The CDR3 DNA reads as TGCGCCAGCAGCCCCCGACTAGCGGGAGGGGAGACCCAGTACTTC. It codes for CASSPRLAGGETQYF.

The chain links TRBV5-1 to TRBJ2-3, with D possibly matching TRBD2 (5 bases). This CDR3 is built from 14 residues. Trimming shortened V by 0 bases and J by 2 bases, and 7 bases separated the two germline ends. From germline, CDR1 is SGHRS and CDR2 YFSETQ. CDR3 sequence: CASSLGGHTDTQYF. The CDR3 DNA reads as TGCGCCAGCAGCTTGGGCGGGCACACAGATACGCAGTATTTT.

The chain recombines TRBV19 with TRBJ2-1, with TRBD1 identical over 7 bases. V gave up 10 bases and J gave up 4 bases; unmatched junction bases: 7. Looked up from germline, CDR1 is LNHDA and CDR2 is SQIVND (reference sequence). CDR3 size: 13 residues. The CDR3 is CATVDRVYNEQFF. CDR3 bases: TGTGCCACCGTCGACAGGGTTTACAATGAGCAGTTCTTC.